These 31 T cell receptor beta chains share one sample of origin, sequenced in a study of T cells in Graves' hyperthyroidism and ophthalmopathy. TCR beta CDR3 regions were amplified from RNA. Carried out on the TCR CDR3, a first-round RT-PCR used the HTBI primer set. TCRdb re-derived calls from the multiplex PCR reads in MiXCR, one entry per CDR3 protein. This table holds about 420,000 distinct CDR3 sequences, about an eighth found once. The source material was blood. These receptors came from a woman aged 18-29 years with Graves' hyperthyroidism.

This clonotype turned up a few times. This rearrangement joins TRBV5-8 to TRBJ2-3; D gene uncertain. The CDR3 totals 14 residues. From germline, CDR1 is SGHTS and CDR2 YDEGEE. Trimming pared 0 bases from V and 8 bases from J, leaving 13 bases between. Here the CDR3 reads CASSLAAEWGTQYF. The CDR3, as DNA: TGTGCCAGCAGCTTGGCCGCGGAGTGGGGTACGCAGTATTTT. The complete variable domain, with remaining parts taken from reference TRBV5-8 and TRBJ2-3, reads EAGVTQSPTHLIKTRGQQATLRCSPISGHTSVYWYQQALGLGLQFLLWYDEGEERNRGNFPPRFSGRQFPNYSSELNVNALELEDSALYLCASSLAAEWGTQYFGPGTRLTVL.

This clonotype was detected ten times or more. The chain combines TRBV3-1 with TRBJ1-5, with unresolved D. Trimming left V 0 bases short and J 0 bases short, with 3 bases between. The CDR3 runs to 14 residues. Germline V gene sequence: CDR1 LGHDT, CDR2 YNNKEL (reference sequence). The CDR3 spells CASSQEDSNQPQHF. In nucleotides, the CDR3 is TGTGCCAGCAGCCAAGAGGATAGCAATCAGCCCCAGCATTTT.

This clonotype was counted ten times or more. The chain couples TRBV15 to TRBJ2-7, with 10 bases matching TRBD2. The trim removed 0 bases at V and 0 bases at J, leaving 11 bases unmatched. The germline V gene has CDR1 LNHNV and CDR2 YYDKDF (reference sequence). The CDR3 spans 19 residues. The CDR3 is CATSRDLTSGNPSSYEQYF. The CDR3 bases are TGTGCCACCAGCAGAGATCTAACTAGCGGGAATCCGAGCTCCTACGAGCAGTACTTC.

This clonotype was picked up a small number of times. The V and J genes are TRBV5-1 and TRBJ2-1; the match to TRBD2 covers 10 bases. In germline, CDR1 is SGHRS, CDR2 YFSETQ. V trimming: 4 bases; J trimming: 0 bases; junction bases outside the gene matches: 4. This CDR3 comprises 16 residues. In DNA form, the CDR3 reads TGCGCCAGCAGCCCCGGGACTAGCGCCTCCTACAATGAGCAGTTCTTC. As protein: CASSPGTSASYNEQFF.

This chain links TRBV28 with TRBJ1-5; D gene unclear. The CDR3 runs to 15 residues. V was shortened by 2 bases and J by 1 base, with 9 bases between the two germline ends. Germline CDR1 reads MDHEN; CDR2 reads SYDVKM. As DNA, the CDR3 is TGTGCCAGCAGTTTACTAAGCAAGAGCAATCAGCCCCAGCATTTT. This encodes CASSLLSKSNQPQHF. Full variable domain (outside the CDR3, taken from reference TRBV28 and TRBJ1-5): DVKVTQSSRYLVKRTGEKVFLECVQDMDHENMFWYRQDPGLGLRLIYFSYDVKMKEKGDIPEGYSVSREKKERFSLILESASTNQTSMYLCASSLLSKSNQPQHFGDGTRLSIL.

This clonotype was seen repeatedly, ten times or more. V usage is TRBV7-9 and J usage is TRBJ2-3; possible D gene TRBD2, 6 bases. The CDR3 is 17 residues long. V was pared by 0 bases and J by 1 base, with 14 bases between. Germline CDR1 is SEHNR and CDR2 is FQNEAQ (reference sequence). Here the CDR3 DNA reads TGTGCCAGCAGCTTAGCGCAGGGACTCGTCGGCACAGATACGCAGTATTTT. This codes for CASSLAQGLVGTDTQYF.

The genes are TRBV20-1 and TRBJ2-1; TRBD2 matches at 11 bases. J lost 6 bases, V lost 1 base, and 2 bases had no gene match. Germline values: CDR1 DFQATT, CDR2 SNEGSKA (reference sequence). This CDR3 has 14 residues. The CDR3: CSARVAGGVNEQFF. CDR3 in DNA: TGCAGTGCTAGAGTAGCGGGAGGGGTCAATGAGCAGTTCTTC.

In its sample, this clonotype was seen many times. This rearrangement joins TRBV6-2 or TRBV6-3 to TRBJ1-1; D unclear. This CDR3 is 14 amino acids long. Per germline, CDR1 MNHEY and CDR2 SVGEGT. Trimming removed 8 bases from V and 4 bases from J, with 17 bases in between. Here the CDR3 DNA reads TGTGCCAGCTATAAGCAGATTCGGGGCACTGAAGCTTTCTTT. The encoded protein is CASYKQIRGTEAFF.

There are many counts of this clonotype. In nucleotides, the CDR3 is TGTGCCTGGAGTGTAGGGGGACTAGCCCGCGAGCAGTACTTC. Its protein product is CAWSVGGLAREQYF. The rearrangement joins TRBV30 to TRBJ2-7; 9 bases map to TRBD2. This CDR3 comprises 14 residues. CDR1 GTSNPN and CDR2 SVGIG come from the germline V gene (reference sequence). With V trimmed by 0 bases and J by 6 bases, 6 bases remained unmatched.

This clonotype turned up a few times. One base away lies a much larger clone, so this may be a sequencing read error. The V call is TRBV6-2 or TRBV6-3, the J call TRBJ2-1; D ambiguous. The CDR3 is 13 amino acids. Germline V gene data show CDR1 as MNHEY and CDR2 as SVGEGT. CDR3 region: CVSSYSAHWEQFF. The CDR3 bases are TGTGTCAGCAGTTACTCTGCCCATTGGGAGCAGTTCTTC.

The gene calls are TRBV13 and TRBJ2-5; 10 bases line up with TRBD2. Germline trimming cut 2 bases from V and 5 bases from J; bases unmatched to any gene: 5. The CDR3 loop spans 15 amino acids. Germline CDR1 and CDR2: PRHDT and FYEKMQ (reference sequence). CDR3 bases: TGTGCCAGCAGCTTACCAGCGGGAGGGACGGAGACCCAGTACTTC. The encoded protein is CASSLPAGGTETQYF.

The rearrangement links TRBV19 to TRBJ2-7, with 10 bases fitting TRBD1. The CDR3 runs 15 residues. Germline V gene lookup returns CDR1 LNHDA and CDR2 SQIVND (reference sequence). V gave up 6 bases and J gave up 1 base; unmatched junction bases: 6. CDR3 residues: CASSTRDRGSYEQYF. The CDR3 region has the DNA TGTGCCAGTAGCACCCGGGACAGGGGTTCCTACGAGCAGTACTTC.

This clonotype was observed a handful of times. Lacking the conserved final phenylalanine or tryptophan, this CDR3 likely reflects a read error. The CDR3 region has the DNA TGTGCCAGCTCACCACTCGGGGGACAGAATCCCTACGAGCAGTACCTC. It specifies CASSPLGGQNPYEQYL. The rearrangement links TRBV18 to TRBJ2-7; the D gene is possibly TRBD1 (7 bases). This CDR3 spans 16 amino acids. Germline loops: CDR1 KGHSH, CDR2 LQKENI. V was cut by 1 base and J by 2 bases, with 15 bases left in between.

J is TRBJ2-3 and V is TRBV19, with D possibly being TRBD1 (6 bases). The CDR3 is made up of 15 amino acids. The V end lost 5 bases, the J end lost 2 bases, and 14 bases lay between the germline ends. Germline assignment: CDR1 LNHDA and CDR2 SQIVND (reference sequence). The CDR3 spells CASSPRTENTDTQYF. The DNA of the CDR3 is TGTGCCAGTAGTCCCCGGACAGAGAACACAGATACGCAGTATTTT.

CDR3 region: CASSFGQGTDIQYF. The CDR3 nucleotides are TGTGCCAGCAGCTTCGGGCAGGGGACGGACATTCAGTACTTC. This chain uses TRBV5-8 with TRBJ2-4; TRBD1 is a possible D gene (6 bases). V shed 2 bases and J shed 8 bases, with 14 bases lying between them. This CDR3 region has 14 residues. Looked up from germline, CDR1 is SGHTS and CDR2 is YDEGEE.

The V call is TRBV3-1, the J call TRBJ2-7, with TRBD2 matching over 10 bases. The J call may be in error: the DNA end matches TRBJ2-1 better. In germline, CDR1 is LGHDT, CDR2 YNNKEL (reference sequence). This CDR3 region has 16 residues. CDR3 DNA: TGTGCCAGCAGCCAAGGGGGACTAGCGAGCTCCTACGAGCAGTTCTTC. Protein: CASSQGGLASSYEQFF.

This clonotype was picked up many times. The chain is built from TRBV6-1 and TRBJ2-6; D uncertain. Germline CDR1 reads MNHNS; CDR2 reads SASEGT. Trimming took 3 bases from V and 0 from J, leaving 6 bases between them. The CDR3 has 15 amino acids. The CDR3 sequence is CASSDRHSGANVLTF. Here the CDR3 DNA reads TGTGCCAGCAGTGACCGCCACTCTGGGGCCAACGTCCTGACTTTC.

As regards this clonotype: A single base separates this from a much larger clone, so it may be a read error. The genes are TRBV6-1 and TRBJ2-7; 9 bases are a match to TRBD2. Germline assignment: CDR1 MNHNS and CDR2 SASEGT. This CDR3 is 10 amino acids long. Trimming cost V 11 bases and J 6 bases; bases outside gene matches: 2. Here the CDR3 reads CAGGGGEQYF. CDR3 nucleotide sequence: TGTGCCGGCGGGGGGGGCGAGCAGTACTTC.

This clonotype was picked up many times. This chain connects TRBV30 to TRBJ2-1; 9 positions match TRBD2. The V and J ends lost 2 bases and 7 bases, in that order; junction bases with no gene match: 6. This CDR3 contains 14 residues. Germline V CDR1 and CDR2: GTSNPN, SVGIG (reference sequence). DNA of the CDR3: TGTGCCTGGAGTCTTATGGGACTAGCAAATGAGCAGTTCTTC. Its protein is CAWSLMGLANEQFF. The variable domain in full, completed from reference TRBV30 and TRBJ2-1, reads SQTIHQWPATLVQPVGSPLSLECTVEGTSNPNLYWYRQAAGRGLQLLFYSVGIGQISSEVPQNLSASRPQDRQFILSSKKLLLSDSGFYLCAWSLMGLANEQFFGPGTRLTVL.

This clonotype was seen more than once but under ten times. V gene TRBV19 combines with J gene TRBJ1-1; D unresolved. The V end lost 3 bases, the J end lost 1 base, and 15 bases lay between the germline ends. Germline-derived CDR1 and CDR2 are LNHDA and SQIVND (reference sequence). CDR3 size: 16 residues. CDR3 nucleotides: TGTGCCAGTAGTATGGGGTCCCCGTATCCGAACACTGAAGCTTTCTTT. This gives the protein CASSMGSPYPNTEAFF.

This clonotype was found many times. The rearrangement joins TRBV11-3 to TRBJ1-1; the D gene is possibly TRBD1 (5 bases). The CDR3 has 15 amino acids. Germline V lookup: CDR1 SGHNT, CDR2 YENEEA. V lost 5 bases and J lost 3, with 16 bases in between. The DNA of the CDR3 is TGTGCCAGCAGCCCAGGTGGAAAGGGACACACTGAAGCTTTCTTT. It yields the protein CASSPGGKGHTEAFF. The whole variable domain, remainder taken from reference TRBV11-3 and TRBJ1-1, is EAGVVQSPRYKIIEKKQPVAFWCNPISGHNTLYWYLQNLGQGPELLIRYENEEAVDDSQLPKDRFSAERLKGVDSTLKIQPAELGDSAVYLCASSPGGKGHTEAFFGQGTRLTVV.

Ten or more counts support this clonotype. The rearrangement joins TRBV12-3 or TRBV12-4 to TRBJ2-7, with D possibly TRBD2 on 6 matching bases. V was cut by 7 bases and J by 6 bases, with 10 bases left in between. The CDR3 length is 11 residues. The CDR3 loop is CASTLGGEQYF. The CDR3 coding sequence is TGTGCCAGCACCCTGGGGGGCGAGCAGTACTTC.

There are many counts of this clonotype. The J gene is TRBJ2-7, the V gene TRBV27; the match to TRBD1 covers 10 bases. In germline, CDR1 is MNHEY, CDR2 SMNVEV (reference sequence). This CDR3 is built from 15 residues. Losses at the gene ends were 3 bases for V and 1 base for J; bases not matched to a gene: 3. CDR3 in DNA: TGTGCCAGCAGTTTCAGGGGACAGGGGTCCTACGAGCAGTACTTC. Translating it yields CASSFRGQGSYEQYF.

Only one count was recorded for this clonotype. The V gene is TRBV19, the J gene TRBJ2-2; D gene uncertain. Germline V gene lookup returns CDR1 LNHDA and CDR2 SQIVND (reference sequence). This CDR3 is built from 14 residues. V lost 2 bases to trimming and J lost 1 base, with 5 bases between them. The CDR3 DNA reads as TGTGCCAGTAGTATAAGCAGGAACACCGGGGAGCTGTTTTTT. Translated: CASSISRNTGELFF.

There are many counts of this clonotype. The rearrangement uses TRBV28 and TRBJ1-2; D remains unclear. The CDR3 is 12 residues long. Per germline, CDR1 MDHEN and CDR2 SYDVKM. Trimming took off 2 bases at V and 4 bases at J, with 5 bases between the two ends. The CDR3 spells CASSLRLYGYTF. CDR3 coding DNA: TGTGCCAGCAGTTTACGGCTCTATGGCTACACCTTC.

Many counts were recorded for this clonotype. CDR3 loop: CASSAVLAGGLTGELFF. The CDR3 DNA sequence: TGTGCCAGCAGCGCTGTACTAGCGGGAGGCCTCACCGGGGAGCTGTTTTTT. This rearrangement joins TRBV9 to TRBJ2-2; 12 nucleotides line up with TRBD2. Germline-derived CDR1 and CDR2 are SGDLS and YYNGEE. The CDR3 totals 17 residues. The trim removed 3 bases at V and 4 bases at J, leaving 7 bases unmatched.

This clonotype has just a few counts. This may be a read error: a much more frequent sequence differs by one nucleotide. The chain combines TRBV12-3 or TRBV12-4 with TRBJ1-2, with D hard to call. This CDR3 comprises 18 residues. Trimming took 3 bases from V and 6 from J, leaving 26 bases between them. CDR3 DNA: TGTGCCAGCAGTTTTGGTTACCTCACCCGGACGGCTCTAAATGGCTACACCTTC. It codes for CASSFGYLTRTALNGYTF.

This clonotype was seen repeatedly, ten times or more. This rearrangement joins TRBV6-1 to TRBJ2-3; 10 bases fit TRBD2. After removal of 7 bases from V and 3 bases from J, the junction contained 4 bases not matched to a gene. The CDR3 extends over 14 amino acids. Looked up from germline, CDR1 is MNHNS and CDR2 is SASEGT. CDR3: CASISGRATDTQYF. The DNA for the CDR3 is TGTGCCAGCATCAGCGGGAGGGCAACAGATACGCAGTATTTT.

The chain carries TRBV2 and TRBJ2-5; 13 bases fit TRBD2. After removal of 4 bases from V and 5 bases from J, the junction contained 13 bases not matched to a gene. Germline V gene sequence: CDR1 SNHLY, CDR2 FYNNEI. This CDR3 has 18 residues. The CDR3, as DNA: TGTGCCAGCAGTGGACCGGGACTAGCGGGAAGGGAAATGGAGACCCAGTACTTC. Translation: CASSGPGLAGREMETQYF.

This clonotype was seen at least ten times. V is TRBV11-2 and J is TRBJ2-7, with D perhaps being TRBD1 or TRBD2 (5 bases each). Trimming took 4 bases from V and 2 from J, leaving 18 bases between them. CDR1 is SGHAT and CDR2 is FQNNGV in the germline V gene. There are 16 residues in the CDR3. DNA of the CDR3: TGTGCCAGCAGCTCGACCGGGACCAATCTTCCCTACGAGCAGTACTTC. Translating it yields CASSSTGTNLPYEQYF. Supplemented by reference TRBV11-2 and TRBJ2-7, the full variable domain reads EAGVAQSPRYKIIEKRQSVAFWCNPISGHATLYWYQQILGQGPKLLIQFQNNGVVDDSQLPKDRFSAERLKGVDSTLKIQPAKLEDSAVYLCASSSTGTNLPYEQYFGPGTRLTVT.

This clonotype was recorded at least ten times. CDR3 bases: TGTGCCAGCAGCCTTACCCGACAGACTGAGCAGTTCTTC. Residues: CASSLTRQTEQFF. This chain links TRBV12-3 or TRBV12-4 with TRBJ2-1; a weak D match, TRBD1 (5 bases). CDR3 length equals 13 residues. V lost 6 bases to trimming and J lost 9 bases, with 15 bases between them.